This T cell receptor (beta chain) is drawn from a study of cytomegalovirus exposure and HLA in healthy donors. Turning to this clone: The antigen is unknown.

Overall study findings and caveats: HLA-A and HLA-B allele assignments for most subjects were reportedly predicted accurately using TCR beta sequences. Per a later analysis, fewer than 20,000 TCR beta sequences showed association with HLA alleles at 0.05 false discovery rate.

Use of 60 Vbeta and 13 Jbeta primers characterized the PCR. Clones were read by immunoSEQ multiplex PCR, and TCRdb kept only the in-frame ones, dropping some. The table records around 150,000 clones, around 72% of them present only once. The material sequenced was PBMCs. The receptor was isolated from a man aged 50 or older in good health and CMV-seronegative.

The CDR3 DNA follows: TGTGCCAGCAGCCCGGGACTAGCGGGGGGGCGTGATACGCAGTATTTT. Amino acid sequence: CASSPGLAGGRDTQYF. J is TRBJ2-3 and V is TRBV7-9; TRBD2 agrees at 16 bases. Germline V CDR1 and CDR2: SEHNR, FQNEAQ (reference sequence). Trimming at V came to 5 bases and at J to 6 bases, leaving 5 bases not matched to a gene. The CDR3 length is 16 residues.